This T cell receptor (beta chain) was sequenced during a study of shared clonotypes between healthy human individuals. About the study: Those who served as donors were two women and three men between the ages of 18 and 49.

As to this clone: The antigen is undetermined.

The deep-level immunoSEQ assay was used. Some clones are missing from TCRdb's copy, which holds only in-frame ones; the method was immunoSEQ multiplex PCR. The table records fewer than 3 million clones, just under 95% of them present only once. Study-level findings and limits: The naive CD4 repertoires of four donors were compared, and roughly 5% of clonotypes were shared. The study generally estimated greater richness for naive than memory subsets.

The CDR3 length is 17 residues. Between the trimmed V and J ends, which lost 3 bases and 4 bases, there was a span of 20 bases. Germline V gives CDR1 SGHTS, CDR2 YDEGEE. The sample comprised naive CD4+ T cells from PBMCs. Documented subset: CD45RA+ positively selected. The chain links TRBV5-8 to TRBJ2-1; perhaps TRBD1 as D (6 bases). The TCR originated in a man between 18 and 29 years old in good health. Some clones in this sample may be carry-over from other donors' samples. This CDR3 reads CASSSFLLRTVYNEQFF. The CDR3 nucleotides read TGTGCCAGCAGCTCATTTCTCTTACGGACAGTTTACAATGAGCAGTTCTTC.